The text below deals with one T cell receptor (beta chain). The sample comes from a study of OX40 agonist ivuxolimab in advanced cancers. The CDR3 is made up of 15 amino acids. Germline loops: CDR1 SGHRS, CDR2 YFSETQ. Trimming took off 0 bases at V and 4 bases at J, with 13 bases between the two ends. Assay: immunoSEQ multiplex PCR; the TCRdb copy retains only in-frame clones and omits some. The profile shows about 81,000 clones, approximately 90% of them singletons. The material was CD4+ or CD8+ T cells sorted from blood, obtained in a trial of the OX40 agonist ivuxolimab. The receptor comes from an adult with an advanced solid tumor such as melanoma, head and neck, liver or kidney cancer. The chain links TRBV5-1 to TRBJ1-1; a weak D match, TRBD1 (6 bases). CDR3 bases: TGCGCCAGCAGCTTGGTTGGGACAAGTAGCACTGAAGCTTTCTTT. As protein: CASSLVGTSSTEAFF.